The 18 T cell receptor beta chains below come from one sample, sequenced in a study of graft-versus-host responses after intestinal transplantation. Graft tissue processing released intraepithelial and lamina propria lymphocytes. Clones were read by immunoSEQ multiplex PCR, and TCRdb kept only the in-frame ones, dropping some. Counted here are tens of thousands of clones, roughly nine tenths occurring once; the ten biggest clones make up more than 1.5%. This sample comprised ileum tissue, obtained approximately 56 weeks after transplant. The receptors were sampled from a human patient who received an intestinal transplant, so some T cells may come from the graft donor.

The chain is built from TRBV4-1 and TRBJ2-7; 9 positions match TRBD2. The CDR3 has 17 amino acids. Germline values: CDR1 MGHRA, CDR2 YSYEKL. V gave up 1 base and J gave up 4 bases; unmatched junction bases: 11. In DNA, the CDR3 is TGCGCCAGCAGCCAAGGGGTAGCGGGAGATAATCGTTACGAGCAGTACTTC. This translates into CASSQGVAGDNRYEQYF.

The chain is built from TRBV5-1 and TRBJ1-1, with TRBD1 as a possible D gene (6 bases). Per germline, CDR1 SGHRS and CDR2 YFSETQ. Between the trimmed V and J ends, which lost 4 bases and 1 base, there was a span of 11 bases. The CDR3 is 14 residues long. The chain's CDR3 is CASSPFRGNTEAFF. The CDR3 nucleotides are TGCGCCAGCAGCCCCTTCAGGGGGAACACTGAAGCTTTCTTT.

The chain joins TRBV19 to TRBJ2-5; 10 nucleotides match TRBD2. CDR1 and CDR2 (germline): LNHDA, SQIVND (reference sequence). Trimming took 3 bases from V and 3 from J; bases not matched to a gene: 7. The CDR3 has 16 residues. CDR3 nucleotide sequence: TGTGCCAGTAGTATTCTCCCTAGCGGGGGAGAAGAGACCCAGTACTTC. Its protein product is CASSILPSGGEETQYF.

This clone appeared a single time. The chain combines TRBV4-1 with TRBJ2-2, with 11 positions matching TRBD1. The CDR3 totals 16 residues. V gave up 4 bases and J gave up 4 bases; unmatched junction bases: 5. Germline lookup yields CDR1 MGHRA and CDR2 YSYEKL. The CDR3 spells CASSLGTGGITGELFF. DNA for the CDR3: TGCGCCAGCAGCCTTGGGACAGGGGGGATCACCGGGGAGCTGTTTTTT.

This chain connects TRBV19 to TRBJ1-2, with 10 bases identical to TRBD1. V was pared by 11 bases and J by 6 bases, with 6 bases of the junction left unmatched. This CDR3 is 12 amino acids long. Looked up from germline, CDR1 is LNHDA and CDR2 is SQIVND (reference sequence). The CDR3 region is CAGWTGGDGYTF. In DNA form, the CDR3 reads TGTGCCGGGTGGACAGGGGGAGATGGCTACACCTTC. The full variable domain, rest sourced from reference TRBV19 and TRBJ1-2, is DGGITQSPKYLFRKEGQNVTLSCEQNLNHDAMYWYRQDPGQGLRLIYYSQIVNDFQKGDIAEGYSVSREKKESFPLTVTSAQKNPTAFYLCAGWTGGDGYTFGSGTRLTVV.

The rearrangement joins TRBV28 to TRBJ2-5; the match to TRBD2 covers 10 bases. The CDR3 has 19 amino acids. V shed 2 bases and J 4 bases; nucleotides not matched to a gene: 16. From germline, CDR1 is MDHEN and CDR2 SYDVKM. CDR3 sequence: CASSLEVAEREGLGETQYF. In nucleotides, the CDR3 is TGTGCCAGCAGTTTAGAGGTTGCGGAGCGGGAGGGCTTGGGAGAGACCCAGTACTTC.

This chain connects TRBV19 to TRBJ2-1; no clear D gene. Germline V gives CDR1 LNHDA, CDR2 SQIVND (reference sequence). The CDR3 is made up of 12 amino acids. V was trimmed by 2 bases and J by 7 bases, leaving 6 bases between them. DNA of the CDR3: TGTGCCAGTAGTATATGGTCTAATGAGCAGTTCTTC. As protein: CASSIWSNEQFF.

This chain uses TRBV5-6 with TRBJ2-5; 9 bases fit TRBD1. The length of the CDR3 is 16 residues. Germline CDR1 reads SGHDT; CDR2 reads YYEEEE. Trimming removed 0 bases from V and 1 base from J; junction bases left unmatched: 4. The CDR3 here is CASSLVGQGFQETQYF. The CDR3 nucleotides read TGTGCCAGCAGCTTGGTGGGACAGGGCTTCCAAGAGACCCAGTACTTC.

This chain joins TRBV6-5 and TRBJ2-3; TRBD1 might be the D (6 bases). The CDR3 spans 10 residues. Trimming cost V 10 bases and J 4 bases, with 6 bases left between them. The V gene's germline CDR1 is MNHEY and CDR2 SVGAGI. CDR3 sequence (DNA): TGTGCCACAGGGGCAGATACGCAGTATTTT. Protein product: CATGADTQYF.

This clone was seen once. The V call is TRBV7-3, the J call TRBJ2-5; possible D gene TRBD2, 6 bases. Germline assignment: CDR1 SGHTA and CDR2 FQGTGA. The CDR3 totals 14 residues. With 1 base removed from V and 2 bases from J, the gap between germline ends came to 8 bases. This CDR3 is CASSLSAGQETQYF. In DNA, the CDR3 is TGTGCCAGCAGCTTAAGTGCGGGACAAGAGACCCAGTACTTC.

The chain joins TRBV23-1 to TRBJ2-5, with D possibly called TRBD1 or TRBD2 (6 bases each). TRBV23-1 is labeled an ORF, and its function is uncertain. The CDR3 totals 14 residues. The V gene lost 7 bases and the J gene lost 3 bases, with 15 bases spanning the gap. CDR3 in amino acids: CASTQGGLEETQYF. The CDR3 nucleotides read TGCGCCAGCACCCAAGGGGGGCTCGAAGAGACCCAGTACTTC.

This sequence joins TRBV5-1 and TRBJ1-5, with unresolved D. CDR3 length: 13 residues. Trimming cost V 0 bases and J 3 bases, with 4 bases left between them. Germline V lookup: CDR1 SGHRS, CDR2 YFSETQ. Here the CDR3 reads CASSLVPNQPQHF. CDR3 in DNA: TGCGCCAGCAGCTTGGTCCCCAATCAGCCCCAGCATTTT.

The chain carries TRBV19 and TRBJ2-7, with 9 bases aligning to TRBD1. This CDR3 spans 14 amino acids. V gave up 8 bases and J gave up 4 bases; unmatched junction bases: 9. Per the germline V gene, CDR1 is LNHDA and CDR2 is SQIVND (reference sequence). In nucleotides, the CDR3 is TGTGCCAGTGGAACCGGGACAGGGATTTACGAGCAGTACTTC. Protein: CASGTGTGIYEQYF.

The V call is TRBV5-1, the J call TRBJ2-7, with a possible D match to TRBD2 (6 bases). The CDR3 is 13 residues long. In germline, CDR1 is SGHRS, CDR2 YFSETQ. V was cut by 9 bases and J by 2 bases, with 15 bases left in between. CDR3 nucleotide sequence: TGCGCCACTAAGCAGCCGGGGGCCTACGAGCAGTACTTC. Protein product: CATKQPGAYEQYF.

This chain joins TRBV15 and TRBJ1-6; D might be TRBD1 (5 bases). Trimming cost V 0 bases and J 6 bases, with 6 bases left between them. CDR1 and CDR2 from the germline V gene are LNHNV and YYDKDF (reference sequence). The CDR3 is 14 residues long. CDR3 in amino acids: CATSREGTNSPLHF. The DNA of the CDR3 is TGTGCCACCAGCAGAGAGGGGACTAATTCACCCCTCCACTTT.

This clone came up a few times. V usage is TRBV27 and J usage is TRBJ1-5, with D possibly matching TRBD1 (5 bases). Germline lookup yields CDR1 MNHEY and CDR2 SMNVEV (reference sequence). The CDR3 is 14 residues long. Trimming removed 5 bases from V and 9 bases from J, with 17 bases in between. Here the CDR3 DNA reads TGTGCCAGCAGTCCCCGGGACTCCACCGGGCCCCAGCATTTT. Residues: CASSPRDSTGPQHF.

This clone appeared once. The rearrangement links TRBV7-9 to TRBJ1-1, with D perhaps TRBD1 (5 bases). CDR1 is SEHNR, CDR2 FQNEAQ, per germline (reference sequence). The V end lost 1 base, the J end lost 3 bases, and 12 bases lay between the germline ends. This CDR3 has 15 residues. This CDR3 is CASSLENRGDTEAFF. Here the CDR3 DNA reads TGTGCCAGCAGCTTAGAAAATCGGGGGGACACTGAAGCTTTCTTT.

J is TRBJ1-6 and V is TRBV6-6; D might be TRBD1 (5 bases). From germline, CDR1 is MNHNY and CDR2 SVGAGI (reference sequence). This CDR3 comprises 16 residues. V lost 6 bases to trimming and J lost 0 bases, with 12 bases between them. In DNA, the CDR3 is TGTGCCAGCAGACCCGGGGGGAGCTCCTATAATTCACCCCTCCACTTT. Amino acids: CASRPGGSSYNSPLHF.